This is a list of T cell receptor beta chains from one sample in a study of T cells in Graves' hyperthyroidism and ophthalmopathy. Using its own MiXCR run on the multiplex PCR reads, TCRdb lists one record per CDR3 protein. The repertoire has around 700,000 distinct CDR3 sequences, about 19% of them found once; the top ten carry 15% to 20%. Sequencing was carried out using blood. These receptors were collected from a woman aged 45-59 years with Graves' hyperthyroidism that later progressed to Graves' ophthalmopathy. CDR3s include the opening cysteine and the closing phenylalanine or tryptophan. The order of the fields is V gene, clone size, D gene, J gene, CDR3 DNA, CDR3 protein. D genes are given only for firm matches. Clone size is stated in some rows and not others, as once, few, many or a class when expanded.

V gene: TRBV7-7
clone size: few
D gene: TRBD2
J gene: TRBJ2-2
CDR3 DNA: TGTGCTAGCAGCCCCGGACTAGCGGGGGGGATGGAGCTGTTTTTT
CDR3 protein: CASSPGLAGGMELFF

V gene: TRBV6-2/TRBV6-3
clone size: -
D gene: -
J gene: TRBJ1-2
CDR3 DNA: TGTGCCAGCACCCTCCCTCCGGACAGCTCCCTCGCCTTC
CDR3 protein: CASTLPPDSSLAF

V gene: TRBV4-2
clone size: -
D gene: -
J gene: TRBJ2-1
CDR3 DNA: TGTGCCAGCAGCCTCCCGGGGGTTTACAATGAGCAGTTCTTC
CDR3 protein: CASSLPGVYNEQFF

V gene: TRBV5-1
clone size: -
D gene: -
J gene: TRBJ1-4
CDR3 DNA: TGCACCAGCAGCCAGGATGAAAAACTGTTTTTT
CDR3 protein: CTSSQDEKLFF

V gene: TRBV2
clone size: many
D gene: -
J gene: TRBJ2-2
CDR3 DNA: TGTGCCAGCCTAGCCCAGGCCAACACCGGGGAGCTGTTTTTT
CDR3 protein: CASLAQANTGELFF

V gene: TRBV18
clone size: -
D gene: -
J gene: TRBJ2-3
CDR3 DNA: TGTGCCAGCTCACCTCTTCATAACACAGATACGCAGTATTTT
CDR3 protein: CASSPLHNTDTQYF

V gene: TRBV7-8
clone size: few
D gene: -
J gene: TRBJ1-2
CDR3 DNA: TGTGCCAGCAGCTTAGGACAGCGCGGCTACACCTTC
CDR3 protein: CASSLGQRGYTF

V gene: TRBV12-3/TRBV12-4
clone size: -
D gene: -
J gene: TRBJ1-1
CDR3 DNA: TGTGCCAGCAGTTTTGACCCCGCTGCGGGCACTGAAGCTTTCTTT
CDR3 protein: CASSFDPAAGTEAFF

V gene: TRBV2
clone size: -
D gene: TRBD1
J gene: TRBJ2-2
CDR3 DNA: TGTGCCAGCAGTGAACTAAGGGGGCCGGTCGGGGAGCTGTTTTTT
CDR3 protein: CASSELRGPVGELFF

V gene: TRBV2
clone size: few
D gene: TRBD2
J gene: TRBJ2-3
CDR3 DNA: TGTGCCAGCAGCTCTACTGCTTCCGGGACTACCACTTCCACAGATACGCAGTATTTT
CDR3 protein: CASSSTASGTTTSTDTQYF

V gene: TRBV7-9
clone size: many
D gene: -
J gene: TRBJ1-5
CDR3 DNA: TGCGCCAGCAGCTTGGGTCAGGGTCGCAATCAGCCCCAGCATTTT
CDR3 protein: CASSLGQGRNQPQHF

V gene: TRBV20-1
clone size: -
D gene: -
J gene: TRBJ2-7
CDR3 DNA: TGCAGTGCTAGACAGGTGGGGGGCGTTTACGAGCAGTACTTC
CDR3 protein: CSARQVGGVYEQYF

V gene: TRBV27
clone size: -
D gene: TRBD1
J gene: TRBJ2-7
CDR3 DNA: TGTGCCAGCAGGTGGACAGGAGATGCCTACGAGCAGTACTTC
CDR3 protein: CASRWTGDAYEQYF

V gene: TRBV20-1
clone size: -
D gene: TRBD1
J gene: TRBJ1-5
CDR3 DNA: TGCAGTGCTACAGGGGGACCTGATTATAGCAATCAGCCCCAGCATTTT
CDR3 protein: CSATGGPDYSNQPQHF

V gene: TRBV9
clone size: many
D gene: TRBD2
J gene: TRBJ2-5
CDR3 DNA: TGTGCCAGCAGCATCGAGACTAGCGGCCAAGAGACCCAGTACTTC
CDR3 protein: CASSIETSGQETQYF

V gene: TRBV24-1
clone size: few
D gene: TRBD1
J gene: TRBJ2-5
CDR3 DNA: TGTGCCACCAGTGAACAGGGGTTGGGCCAAGAGACCCAGTACTTC
CDR3 protein: CATSEQGLGQETQYF

V gene: TRBV11-2
clone size: few
D gene: TRBD2
J gene: TRBJ2-5
CDR3 DNA: TGTGCCAGCAGCTTAAGTACTCGCGGGGGGGCCCGAGAGACCCAGTACTTC
CDR3 protein: CASSLSTRGGARETQYF

V gene: TRBV7-3
clone size: few
D gene: -
J gene: TRBJ1-4
CDR3 DNA: TGTGCCAGCAGCTTAGATAGGGGTGAAAAACTGTTTTTT
CDR3 protein: CASSLDRGEKLFF

V gene: TRBV6-1
clone size: few
D gene: -
J gene: TRBJ1-1
CDR3 DNA: TGTGCCAGCAGTGAAGTAGGGTCGAACACTGAAGCTTTCTTT
CDR3 protein: CASSEVGSNTEAFF